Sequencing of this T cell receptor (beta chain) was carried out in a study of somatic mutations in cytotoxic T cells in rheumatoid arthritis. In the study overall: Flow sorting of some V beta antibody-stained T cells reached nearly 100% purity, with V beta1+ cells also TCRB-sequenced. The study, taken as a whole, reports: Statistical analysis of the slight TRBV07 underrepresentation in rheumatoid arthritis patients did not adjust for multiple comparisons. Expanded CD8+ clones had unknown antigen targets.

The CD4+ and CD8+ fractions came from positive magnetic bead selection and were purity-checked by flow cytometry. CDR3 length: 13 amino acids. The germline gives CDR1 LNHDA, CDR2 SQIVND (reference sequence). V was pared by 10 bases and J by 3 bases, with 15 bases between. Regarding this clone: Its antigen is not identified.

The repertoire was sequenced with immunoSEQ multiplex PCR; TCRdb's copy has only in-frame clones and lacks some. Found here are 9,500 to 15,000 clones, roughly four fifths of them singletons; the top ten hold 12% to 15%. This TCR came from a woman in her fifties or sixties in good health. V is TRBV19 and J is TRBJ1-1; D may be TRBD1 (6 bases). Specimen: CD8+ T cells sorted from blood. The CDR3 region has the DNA TGTGCCACCCGTAGGGGGTGGGACACTGAAGCTTTCTTT. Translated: CATRRGWDTEAFF.